The source of this TCR beta chain is a study of T cell responses to AZD1222 COVID-19 vaccine. Overall study findings and caveats: AZD1222 recipients seropositive at baseline numbered only 6 or 7. Sampling that yielded the repertoires occurred only after the peak T cell response.

Libraries were prepared by immunoSEQ multiplex PCR; TCRdb keeps only in-frame clonotypes and omits some of them. The sample shows about 140,000 clones, 80% to 95% of them seen only once. With respect to this clone: The antigen is not known.

Some second doses came at about 4 weeks and others at about 12 weeks; these were pooled. Here the sequenced sample was peripheral blood, taken 28 days after the second AZD1222 dose. The TCR sequence derives from an adult who received the AZD1222 COVID-19 vaccine.

The CDR3 region is CASNFGAGRPAGYTF. The CDR3 region has the DNA TGTGCCAGCAACTTTGGTGCAGGCCGACCCGCGGGCTACACCTTC. The chain employs TRBV5-4 and TRBJ1-2; D gene uncertain. The germline CDR1 and CDR2 sequences are SGHNT and YYREEE (reference sequence). V shed 6 bases and J shed 8 bases, with 23 bases lying between them. This CDR3 is 15 amino acids long.